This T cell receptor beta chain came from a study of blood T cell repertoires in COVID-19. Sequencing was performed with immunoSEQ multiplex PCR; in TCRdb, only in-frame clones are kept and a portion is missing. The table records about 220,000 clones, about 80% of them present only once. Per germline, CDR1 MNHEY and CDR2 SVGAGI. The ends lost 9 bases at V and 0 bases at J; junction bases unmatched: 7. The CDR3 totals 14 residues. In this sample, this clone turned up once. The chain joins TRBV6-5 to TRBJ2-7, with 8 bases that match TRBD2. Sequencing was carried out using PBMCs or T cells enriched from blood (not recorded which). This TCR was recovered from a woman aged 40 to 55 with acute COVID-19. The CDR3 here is CASSGREASYEQYF. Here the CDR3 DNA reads TGTGCCAGTTCAGGGCGGGAGGCCTCCTACGAGCAGTACTTC.